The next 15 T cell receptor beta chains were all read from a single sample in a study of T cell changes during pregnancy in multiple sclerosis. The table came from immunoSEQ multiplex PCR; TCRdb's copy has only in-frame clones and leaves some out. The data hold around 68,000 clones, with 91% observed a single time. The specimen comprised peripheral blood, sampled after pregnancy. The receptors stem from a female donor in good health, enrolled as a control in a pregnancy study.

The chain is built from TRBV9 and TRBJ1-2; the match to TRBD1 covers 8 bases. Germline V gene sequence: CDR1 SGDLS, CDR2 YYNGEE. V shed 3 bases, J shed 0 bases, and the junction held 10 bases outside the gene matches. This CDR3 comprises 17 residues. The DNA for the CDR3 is TGTGCCAGCAGCGCCCTGGACAGGGTCCTAGCTAACTATGGCTACACCTTC. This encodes CASSALDRVLANYGYTF.

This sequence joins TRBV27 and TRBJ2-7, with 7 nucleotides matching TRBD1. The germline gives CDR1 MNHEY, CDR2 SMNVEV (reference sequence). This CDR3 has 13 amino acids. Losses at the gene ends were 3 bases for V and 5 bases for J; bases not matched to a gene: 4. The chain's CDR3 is CASSFRQGNEQYF. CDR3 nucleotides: TGTGCCAGCAGTTTTCGACAGGGAAACGAGCAGTACTTC.

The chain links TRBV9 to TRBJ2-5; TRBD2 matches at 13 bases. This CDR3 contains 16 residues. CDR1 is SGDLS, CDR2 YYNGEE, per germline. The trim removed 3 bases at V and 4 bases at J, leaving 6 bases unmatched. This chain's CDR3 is CASSDVTSGGAETQYF. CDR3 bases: TGTGCCAGCAGCGACGTAACTAGCGGGGGGGCAGAGACCCAGTACTTC.

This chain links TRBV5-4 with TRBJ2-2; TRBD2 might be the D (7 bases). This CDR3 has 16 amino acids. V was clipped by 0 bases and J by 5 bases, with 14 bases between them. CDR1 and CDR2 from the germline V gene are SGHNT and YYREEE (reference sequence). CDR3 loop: CASSLGGGALTGELFF. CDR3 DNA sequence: TGTGCCAGCAGCTTGGGAGGGGGGGCCCTTACCGGGGAGCTGTTTTTT.

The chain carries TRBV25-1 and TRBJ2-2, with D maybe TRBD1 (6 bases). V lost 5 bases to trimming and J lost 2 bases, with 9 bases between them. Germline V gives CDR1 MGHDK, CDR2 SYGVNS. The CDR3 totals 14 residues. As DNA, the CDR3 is TGTGCCAGCAGTATGGGGGCAAACACCGGGGAGCTGTTTTTT. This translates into CASSMGANTGELFF.

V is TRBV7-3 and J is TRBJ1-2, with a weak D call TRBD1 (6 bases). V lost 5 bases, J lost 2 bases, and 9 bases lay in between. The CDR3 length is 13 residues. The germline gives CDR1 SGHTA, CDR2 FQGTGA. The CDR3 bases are TGTGCCAGCAGCCCCGGACAGAACTATGGCTACACCTTC. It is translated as CASSPGQNYGYTF.

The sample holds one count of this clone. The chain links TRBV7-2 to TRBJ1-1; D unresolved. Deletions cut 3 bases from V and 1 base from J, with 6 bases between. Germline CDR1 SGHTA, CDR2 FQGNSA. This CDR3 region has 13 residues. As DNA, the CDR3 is TGTGCCAGCAGCTTTAACGGGAACACTGAAGCTTTCTTT. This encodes CASSFNGNTEAFF.

For the CDR3, the DNA is TGTGCCTGGAGTCCCCCCCGGGAGACCCAGTACTTC. It encodes CAWSPPRETQYF. The rearrangement links TRBV30 to TRBJ2-5; D is uncertain. V lost 2 bases, J lost 5 bases, and 9 bases lay in between. The CDR3 contains 12 residues. Looked up from germline, CDR1 is GTSNPN and CDR2 is SVGIG (reference sequence).

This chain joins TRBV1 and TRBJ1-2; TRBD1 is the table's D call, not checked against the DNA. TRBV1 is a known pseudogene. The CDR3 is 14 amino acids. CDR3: CTSSQSHRIGGYTF. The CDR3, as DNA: TGCACCAGCAGCCAAAGTCACAGGATAGGGGGCTACACCTTC.

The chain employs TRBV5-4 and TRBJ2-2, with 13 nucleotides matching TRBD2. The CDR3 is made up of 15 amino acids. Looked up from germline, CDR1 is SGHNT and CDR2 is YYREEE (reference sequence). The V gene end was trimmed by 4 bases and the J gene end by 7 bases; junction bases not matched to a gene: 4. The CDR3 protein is CASSPGLAGDGELFF. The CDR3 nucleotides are TGTGCCAGCAGCCCTGGACTAGCGGGGGACGGGGAGCTGTTTTTT.

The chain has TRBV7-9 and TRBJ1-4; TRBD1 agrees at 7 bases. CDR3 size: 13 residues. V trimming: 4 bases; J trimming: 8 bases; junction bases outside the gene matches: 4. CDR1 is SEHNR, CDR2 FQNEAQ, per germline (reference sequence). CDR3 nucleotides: TGTGCCAGCAGCTGGGCAGGGGGAGAAAAACTGTTTTTT. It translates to CASSWAGGEKLFF. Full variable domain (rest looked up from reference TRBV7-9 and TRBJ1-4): DTGVSQNPRHKITKRGQNVTFRCDPISEHNRLYWYRQTLGQGPEFLTYFQNEAQLEKSRLLSDRFSAERPKGSFSTLEIQRTEQGDSAMYLCASSWAGGEKLFFGSGTQLSVL.

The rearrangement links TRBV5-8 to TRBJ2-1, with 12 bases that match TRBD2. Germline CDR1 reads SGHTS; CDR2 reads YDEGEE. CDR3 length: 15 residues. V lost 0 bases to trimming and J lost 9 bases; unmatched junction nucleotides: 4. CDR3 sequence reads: CASSLGLAGALEQFF. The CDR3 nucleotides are TGTGCCAGCAGCTTGGGACTAGCGGGGGCCCTTGAGCAGTTCTTC.

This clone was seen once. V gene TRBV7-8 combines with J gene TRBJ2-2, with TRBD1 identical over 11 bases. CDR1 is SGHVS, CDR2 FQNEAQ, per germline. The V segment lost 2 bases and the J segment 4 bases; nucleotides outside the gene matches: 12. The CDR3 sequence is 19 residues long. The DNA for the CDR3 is TGTGCCAGCAGCTTACCAGAAGGGGACAGGGGGGGACGCACCGGGGAGCTGTTTTTT. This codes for CASSLPEGDRGGRTGELFF.

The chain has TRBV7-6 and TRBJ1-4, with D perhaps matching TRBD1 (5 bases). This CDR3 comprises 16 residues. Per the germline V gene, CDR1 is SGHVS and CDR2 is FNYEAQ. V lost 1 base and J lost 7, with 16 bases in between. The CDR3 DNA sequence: TGTGCCAGCAGCTTAGATGGCGGGGGTGGTTTTGAAAAACTGTTTTTT. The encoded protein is CASSLDGGGGFEKLFF.

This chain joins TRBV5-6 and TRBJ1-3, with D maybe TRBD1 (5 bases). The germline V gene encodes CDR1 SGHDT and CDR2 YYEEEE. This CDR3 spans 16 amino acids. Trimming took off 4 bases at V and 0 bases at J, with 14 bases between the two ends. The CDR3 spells CASSPRTGVSGNTIYF. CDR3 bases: TGTGCCAGCAGCCCTAGAACGGGGGTCTCTGGAAACACCATATATTTT.